Presented here are 22 T cell receptor beta chains from one specimen sequenced in a study of cytomegalovirus exposure and HLA in healthy donors. Primers for the PCR totalled 60 Vbeta and 13 Jbeta. Assay used: immunoSEQ multiplex PCR; TCRdb lists only in-frame clones, some missing. The sample lists around 200,000 clones; 75% to 90% were seen once. Sequenced: PBMCs. The receptors originated from a man aged 50 to 59 in good health and CMV-seronegative.

The chain joins TRBV5-6 to TRBJ2-5; TRBD2 is a possible D gene (7 bases). V was clipped by 5 bases and J by 5 bases, with 16 bases between them. The CDR3 covers 14 residues. Germline CDR1 and CDR2: SGHDT and YYEEEE. The DNA for the CDR3 is TGTGCCAGCAGATTGAGGGGGGGGCGGGAGACCCAGTACTTC. This sequence encodes CASRLRGGRETQYF.

V is TRBV4-1 and J is TRBJ2-2; D might be TRBD2 (6 bases). V was trimmed by 1 base and J by 5 bases, leaving 17 bases between them. This CDR3 has 17 residues. CDR1 and CDR2 (germline): MGHRA, YSYEKL. CDR3 protein: CASSQASSGPATGELFF. CDR3 nucleotide sequence: TGCGCCAGCAGCCAAGCATCCAGCGGGCCTGCTACCGGGGAGCTGTTTTTT.

This clone was seen only a few times. The rearrangement links TRBV7-9 to TRBJ1-1; D call uncertain. V gave up 1 base and J gave up 1 base, with 10 bases separating them. Per germline, CDR1 SEHNR and CDR2 FQNEAQ (reference sequence). The CDR3 is 15 amino acids. The CDR3 protein is CASSLEGGPNTEAFF. CDR3 nucleotide sequence: TGTGCCAGCAGCTTAGAGGGAGGGCCGAACACTGAAGCTTTCTTT. The complete variable domain, with remaining parts taken from reference TRBV7-9 and TRBJ1-1, reads DTGVSQNPRHKITKRGQNVTFRCDPISEHNRLYWYRQTLGQGPEFLTYFQNEAQLEKSRLLSDRFSAERPKGSFSTLEIQRTEQGDSAMYLCASSLEGGPNTEAFFGQGTRLTVV.

This clone showed up just a few times. The genes are TRBV11-2 and TRBJ1-2; tentatively, D is TRBD1 (5 bases). Trimming cost V 0 bases and J 4 bases, with 9 bases left between them. Germline lookup yields CDR1 SGHAT and CDR2 FQNNGV. The CDR3 extends over 14 amino acids. CDR3 nucleotides: TGTGCCAGCAGCTTAGAAGGGGTCTCCTATGGCTACACCTTC. Its protein is CASSLEGVSYGYTF.

This chain connects TRBV7-2 to TRBJ1-2; D call uncertain. V lost 5 bases to trimming and J lost 5 bases, with 15 bases between them. This CDR3 spans 14 amino acids. Germline V gene lookup returns CDR1 SGHTA and CDR2 FQGNSA. CDR3 nucleotides: TGTGCCAGCAGCCCAGGTCCTCGGGAATATGGCTACACCTTC. Encoded protein: CASSPGPREYGYTF. The full variable domain, with the rest looked up from reference TRBV7-2 and TRBJ1-2, is GAGVSQSPSNKVTEKGKDVELRCDPISGHTALYWYRQSLGQGLEFLIYFQGNSAPDKSGLPSDRFSAERTGGSVSTLTIQRTQQEDSAVYLCASSPGPREYGYTFGSGTRLTVV.

The chain recombines TRBV18 with TRBJ2-5; 11 positions match TRBD2. This CDR3 region has 16 residues. The V gene end was trimmed by 4 bases and the J gene end by 0 bases; junction bases not matched to a gene: 4. CDR1 and CDR2 (germline): KGHSH, LQKENI. CDR3 coding DNA: TGTGCCAGCTCACGCACTAGCGGGGGTTACCAAGAGACCCAGTACTTC. Translation gives CASSRTSGGYQETQYF. The whole variable domain, filled in from reference TRBV18 and TRBJ2-5, reads NAGVMQNPRHLVRRRGQEARLRCSPMKGHSHVYWYRQLPEEGLKFMVYLQKENIIDESGMPKERFSAEFPKEGPSILRIQQVVRGDSAAYFCASSRTSGGYQETQYFGPGTRLLVL.

This chain connects TRBV15 to TRBJ1-1; 12 bases are a match to TRBD1. The CDR3 sequence is 17 residues long. Germline CDR1 and CDR2: LNHNV and YYDKDF (reference sequence). Trimming took 2 bases from V and 10 from J; bases not matched to a gene: 14. Written as DNA, the CDR3 is TGTGCCACCAGCAGAACCCTCTCGGGACAGGGGGCAGTCGGAGCTTTCTTT. The encoded protein is CATSRTLSGQGAVGAFF.

J is TRBJ1-5 and V is TRBV5-1, with TRBD1 as a possible D gene (6 bases). The CDR3 is made up of 15 amino acids. V shed 5 bases and J shed 1 base, with 13 bases lying between them. Germline V lookup: CDR1 SGHRS, CDR2 YFSETQ. The CDR3 region is CASRETGLSNQPQHF. CDR3 nucleotides: TGCGCCAGCAGAGAAACAGGGTTGAGCAATCAGCCCCAGCATTTT.

The chain links TRBV5-4 to TRBJ2-2; 9 bases line up with TRBD2. The V segment lost 4 bases and the J segment 8 bases; nucleotides outside the gene matches: 9. This CDR3 contains 15 residues. Germline V gives CDR1 SGHNT, CDR2 YYREEE (reference sequence). CDR3: CASSQPSSGEGELFF. The CDR3 DNA sequence: TGTGCCAGCAGCCAGCCCTCTAGCGGGGAAGGGGAGCTGTTTTTT.

V is TRBV29-1 and J is TRBJ2-1; 12 positions match TRBD2. This CDR3 is 15 amino acids long. V shed 6 bases and J 4 bases; nucleotides not matched to a gene: 7. Germline CDR1 and CDR2: SQVTM and ANQGSEA. CDR3 residues: CSVKRTSGGYNEQFF. CDR3 sequence (DNA): TGCAGCGTCAAGAGAACTAGCGGGGGGTACAATGAGCAGTTCTTC.

The CDR3 loop is CASSGGQGSTQYF. The CDR3 DNA reads as TGTGCCAGCAGTGGGGGACAGGGGTCCACGCAGTATTTT. V usage is TRBV6-1 and J usage is TRBJ2-3, with 10 bases lining up with TRBD1. The CDR3 is 13 residues long. Germline trimming cut 4 bases from V and 9 bases from J; bases unmatched to any gene: 4. Germline V gene data show CDR1 as MNHNS and CDR2 as SASEGT.

With regard to this clone: A far larger clone is a single base away, which makes a read error likely. V and J are TRBV28 and TRBJ1-1; D gene unclear. Germline-derived CDR1 and CDR2 are MDHEN and SYDVKM. Between the trimmed V and J ends, which lost 4 bases and 4 bases, there was a span of 4 bases. This CDR3 region has 11 residues. The CDR3 here is CASSSSTEAFF. The CDR3 DNA reads TGTGCCAGCAGTTCGAGCACTGAAGCTTTCTTT.

This clone was observed a single time. The rearrangement joins TRBV6-5 to TRBJ1-1, with TRBD1 matching 7 bases. In germline, CDR1 is MNHEY, CDR2 SVGAGI. With 0 bases clipped from V and 11 bases from J, the junction kept 6 bases outside the gene matches. This CDR3 region has 13 residues. The CDR3 DNA sequence: TGTGCCAGCAGTTACTCAGGGGGCCAGGCCGCTTTCTTT. Amino acids: CASSYSGGQAAFF.

The chain combines TRBV7-3 with TRBJ1-6, with a possible D match to TRBD1 (6 bases). The CDR3 totals 15 residues. From germline, CDR1 is SGHTA and CDR2 FQGTGA. The germline V and J ends were trimmed by 6 bases and 7 bases, with 16 bases remaining between them. CDR3: CASSLGGVRNSPLHF. In DNA, the CDR3 is TGTGCCAGCAGTCTTGGGGGCGTTCGGAATTCACCCCTCCACTTT.

The chain links TRBV9 to TRBJ1-2; D is uncertain. Trimming stripped 0 bases from V and 4 bases from J, with 13 bases between. This CDR3 contains 15 residues. In germline, CDR1 is SGDLS, CDR2 YYNGEE. The CDR3 coding sequence is TGTGCCAGCAGCGTAGTTCCGGGTTTGGCCTATGGCTACACCTTC. Translating gives CASSVVPGLAYGYTF.

This clone was detected a few times. The gene calls are TRBV12-5 and TRBJ1-2, with a possible D match to TRBD1 (6 bases). Germline V gene sequence: CDR1 LGHNT, CDR2 FRNRAP. Trimming stripped 6 bases from V and 1 base from J, with 9 bases between. There are 13 residues in the CDR3. CDR3 amino acids: CASGSDSNYGYTF. DNA of the CDR3: TGTGCTAGTGGCTCGGACAGTAACTATGGCTACACCTTC.

V and J are TRBV7-3 and TRBJ2-3; D not certain. Trimming left V 1 base short and J 0 bases short, with 8 bases between. Germline CDR1 reads SGHTA; CDR2 reads FQGTGA. The CDR3 loop spans 15 amino acids. The CDR3 nucleotides are TGTGCCAGCAGCTTAAGTACTCTTAGCACAGATACGCAGTATTTT. It codes for CASSLSTLSTDTQYF.

A single count supports this clone. J is TRBJ1-5 and V is TRBV2; 7 bases agree with TRBD1. Per germline, CDR1 SNHLY and CDR2 FYNNEI. This CDR3 contains 15 residues. J was trimmed by 3 bases and V by 4 bases; bases with no gene match: 6. CDR3 amino acids: CASSVQGGINQPQHF. As DNA, the CDR3 is TGTGCCAGCAGTGTACAAGGGGGCATCAATCAGCCCCAGCATTTT.

This clone was counted a single time. The rearrangement joins TRBV2 to TRBJ2-7, with 7 bases identical to TRBD2. Looked up from germline, CDR1 is SNHLY and CDR2 is FYNNEI. V was clipped by 5 bases and J by 7 bases; unmatched bases: 8. The CDR3 contains 13 residues. The chain's CDR3 is CASSYRREGEQYF. The DNA of the CDR3 is TGTGCCAGCAGTTATAGGAGGGAGGGGGAGCAGTACTTC. Complete variable domain (other parts from reference TRBV2 and TRBJ2-7): EPEVTQTPSHQVTQMGQEVILRCVPISNHLYFYWYRQILGQKVEFLVSFYNNEISEKSEIFDDQFSVERPDGSNFTLKIRSTKLEDSAMYFCASSYRREGEQYFGPGTRLTVT.

This clone was picked up one time. A junction end diverges from the germline sequence, so it may reflect a read error. Other nucleotide sequences from this sample produce the same CDR3. The chain employs TRBV13 and TRBJ1-6; TRBD1 is a possible D gene (6 bases). Per germline, CDR1 PRHDT and CDR2 FYEKMQ (reference sequence). CDR3 size: 17 residues. Here the CDR3 DNA reads TGTGCCAGCAGCCTCACTCCCCCCACAGGGTTTAATTCGCCCCTCCACTTT. It specifies CASSLTPPTGFNSPLHF.

This chain connects TRBV5-6 to TRBJ2-7, with 9 bases identical to TRBD2. Germline V gene data show CDR1 as SGHDT and CDR2 as YYEEEE. The CDR3 is 15 amino acids. V was clipped by 6 bases and J by 2 bases; unmatched bases: 9. In DNA, the CDR3 is TGTGCCAGCACTTCTCGGACTAGCGTCACCTACGAGCAGTACTTC. It yields the protein CASTSRTSVTYEQYF.

The V call is TRBV6-1, the J call TRBJ1-1; TRBD1 is a possible D gene (6 bases). V lost 9 bases and J lost 0, with 11 bases in between. The CDR3 has 13 residues. Germline CDR1 is MNHNS and CDR2 is SASEGT. Here the CDR3 DNA reads TGTGCCAGTAACAGGGTCGTGAACACTGAAGCTTTCTTT. Residues: CASNRVVNTEAFF.